Listed below are T cell receptor beta chains from one sample, sequenced in a study of blood T cell repertoires in COVID-19. Only in-frame clones appear in the TCRdb table, and some are missing; sequencing was by immunoSEQ multiplex PCR. The table records hundreds of thousands of clones, more than 75% of them present only once. The sequencing input was PBMCs or T cells enriched from blood (not recorded which). These receptors were taken from a man aged 40-49 years who had recovered from COVID-19. Each CDR3 is given with its conserved first and last residue. The D gene is left open where the match is weak. Some rows have no size entry. The others give once, few or many, or a class for an expanded clone.

CDR3 DNA: TGTGCCAGCATAGCGGGAGGAAGCACCGGGGAGCTGTTTTTT; CDR3 protein: CASIAGGSTGELFF; D gene: TRBD2; clone size: -; J gene: TRBJ2-2; V gene: TRBV28
CDR3 DNA: TGCGCCAGCAGCCAAGTTAACGGCTACGAGCAGTACTTC; CDR3 protein: CASSQVNGYEQYF; D gene: -; clone size: -; J gene: TRBJ2-7; V gene: TRBV4-1
CDR3 DNA: TGTGCCAGCAGTCCCAGGACAGGGCTGACCCAGTACTTC; CDR3 protein: CASSPRTGLTQYF; D gene: TRBD1; clone size: -; J gene: TRBJ2-5; V gene: TRBV7-8
CDR3 DNA: TGCGCCAGCAGCTCGAACCGACAGGGGGCGCATGGCACTGAAGCTTTCTTT; CDR3 protein: CASSSNRQGAHGTEAFF; D gene: TRBD1; clone size: -; J gene: TRBJ1-1; V gene: TRBV5-1
CDR3 DNA: TGTGCCAGTAGTGATTGGACAGCCACCACTGAAGCTTTCTTT; CDR3 protein: CASSDWTATTEAFF; D gene: -; clone size: -; J gene: TRBJ1-1; V gene: TRBV19
CDR3 DNA: TGTGCCAGCAGCTTAGTGACAGGGGATGAAAAACTGTTTTTT; CDR3 protein: CASSLVTGDEKLFF; D gene: TRBD1; clone size: -; J gene: TRBJ1-4; V gene: TRBV7-9
CDR3 DNA: TGTGCCATCAGTGAGAGGGACACGATAAACAATGAGCAGTTCTTC; CDR3 protein: CAISERDTINNEQFF; D gene: -; clone size: -; J gene: TRBJ2-1; V gene: TRBV10-3
CDR3 DNA: TGTGCCAGCAGCCACACCTCGGAGCCGTACCCATACTATGGCTACACCTTC; CDR3 protein: CASSHTSEPYPYYGYTF; D gene: -; clone size: -; J gene: TRBJ1-2; V gene: TRBV14
CDR3 DNA: TGTGCCAGCAGCTTAGAAAAAGGACTAGCGGGAGAGGTTACCGAATACTTC; CDR3 protein: CASSLEKGLAGEVTEYF; D gene: TRBD2; clone size: -; J gene: TRBJ2-4; V gene: TRBV7-2
CDR3 DNA: TGTGCCAGCAGCTTTTCCGGGAGTCTTGAGCAGTTCTTC; CDR3 protein: CASSFSGSLEQFF; D gene: -; clone size: few; J gene: TRBJ2-1; V gene: TRBV5-6
CDR3 DNA: TGTGCCAGCAGCCGGACAGTTTATAATTCACCCCTCCACTTT; CDR3 protein: CASSRTVYNSPLHF; D gene: -; clone size: -; J gene: TRBJ1-6; V gene: TRBV7-2
CDR3 DNA: TGTGCCAGCTCGCTTGGACAGGGGGACGAGCAGTACTTC; CDR3 protein: CASSLGQGDEQYF; D gene: TRBD1; clone size: -; J gene: TRBJ2-7; V gene: TRBV18
CDR3 DNA: TGTGCCAGCACTACTCAGGCAGGGAGGGATCAGCCCCAGCATTTT; CDR3 protein: CASTTQAGRDQPQHF; D gene: -; clone size: -; J gene: TRBJ1-5; V gene: TRBV2
CDR3 DNA: TGTGCCACCAGCAGAGATTTTCAGGGTCAGCCCCAGCATTTT; CDR3 protein: CATSRDFQGQPQHF; D gene: -; clone size: -; J gene: TRBJ1-5; V gene: TRBV15
CDR3 DNA: TGCAGCGTCGGGGAGGGGGAAATGAATTCACCCCTCCACTTT; CDR3 protein: CSVGEGEMNSPLHF; D gene: -; clone size: -; J gene: TRBJ1-6; V gene: TRBV29-1
CDR3 DNA: TGTGCCAGCAGCTTAGGGGGACAGGGAAGCTACGAGCAGTACTTC; CDR3 protein: CASSLGGQGSYEQYF; D gene: TRBD1; clone size: -; J gene: TRBJ2-7; V gene: TRBV7-3
CDR3 DNA: TGTGCCAGCAGCAAAGGGACTCCAGATACGCAGTATTTT; CDR3 protein: CASSKGTPDTQYF; D gene: -; clone size: -; J gene: TRBJ2-3; V gene: TRBV21-1
CDR3 DNA: TGTGCCAGCTCCCCAATCCGACAGGGCGACGGCTACACCTTC; CDR3 protein: CASSPIRQGDGYTF; D gene: TRBD1; clone size: -; J gene: TRBJ1-2; V gene: TRBV18
CDR3 DNA: TGTGCCAGCAGCTCCCGGAGTAGCGCAGAGACCCAGTACTTC; CDR3 protein: CASSSRSSAETQYF; D gene: -; clone size: few; J gene: TRBJ2-5; V gene: TRBV11-3
CDR3 DNA: TGTGCCAGCAGTGTTGGGGGGGCCTCCTACAATGAGCAGTTCTTC; CDR3 protein: CASSVGGASYNEQFF; D gene: -; clone size: -; J gene: TRBJ2-1; V gene: TRBV2
CDR3 DNA: TGTGCCAGCAGCCCCAGTCGGTGGGGGGGCATGAACGAGCAGTACTTC; CDR3 protein: CASSPSRWGGMNEQYF; D gene: -; clone size: -; J gene: TRBJ2-7; V gene: TRBV7-2
CDR3 DNA: TGTGCCAGCAGCTCCTATAACAGGGGATTGGCTAATGAAAAACTGTTTTTT; CDR3 protein: CASSSYNRGLANEKLFF; D gene: TRBD1; clone size: -; J gene: TRBJ1-4; V gene: TRBV13
CDR3 DNA: TGCGCCAGCAGTGATTCGGCGGGCCCAGGGGGGGAGCAGTACTTC; CDR3 protein: CASSDSAGPGGEQYF; D gene: -; clone size: once; J gene: TRBJ2-7; V gene: TRBV10-2
CDR3 DNA: TGTGCCACCAGCCGCAGGTCCCTCTATGGCTACACCTTC; CDR3 protein: CATSRRSLYGYTF; D gene: -; clone size: -; J gene: TRBJ1-2; V gene: TRBV15
CDR3 DNA: TGTGCCAGCAGGTCCAGGGGAGGGTTCACTGAAGCTTTCTTT; CDR3 protein: CASRSRGGFTEAFF; D gene: -; clone size: -; J gene: TRBJ1-1; V gene: TRBV27
CDR3 DNA: TGTGCCAGCAGCAAGTCTAGCGGGAGTGGGGAGACCCAGTACTTC; CDR3 protein: CASSKSSGSGETQYF; D gene: TRBD2; clone size: -; J gene: TRBJ2-5; V gene: TRBV11-2
CDR3 DNA: TGTGCCAGCAGCTTAAATCAGGGCCCTATAGGCGGGGAGCTGTTTTTT; CDR3 protein: CASSLNQGPIGGELFF; D gene: -; clone size: once; J gene: TRBJ2-2; V gene: TRBV7-3
CDR3 DNA: TGCGCCAGCAGCCAAACTACTAGCGGGAGTTACGAGCAGTACTTC; CDR3 protein: CASSQTTSGSYEQYF; D gene: TRBD2; clone size: -; J gene: TRBJ2-7; V gene: TRBV4-1
CDR3 DNA: TGTGCCAGCAGCCTAGTCAAGGGACAGAAAAATTCACCCCTCCACTTT; CDR3 protein: CASSLVKGQKNSPLHF; D gene: TRBD1; clone size: -; J gene: TRBJ1-6; V gene: TRBV7-2
CDR3 DNA: TGTGCCAGCAGCGTAGGAAGCGTTGAGACCCAGTACTTC; CDR3 protein: CASSVGSVETQYF; D gene: -; clone size: -; J gene: TRBJ2-5; V gene: TRBV9
CDR3 DNA: TGTGCCAGCAGCCTTCCTAAGCGGGGAAGGACCGGGGAGCTGTTTTTT; CDR3 protein: CASSLPKRGRTGELFF; D gene: TRBD2; clone size: -; J gene: TRBJ2-2; V gene: TRBV3-1/TRBV3-2
CDR3 DNA: TGTGCCAGCAGTGAAACAGGGAGCTATGGCTACACCTTC; CDR3 protein: CASSETGSYGYTF; D gene: -; clone size: -; J gene: TRBJ1-2; V gene: TRBV27
CDR3 DNA: TGTGCCAGCAGTTTATCGGGACAGGGTCTCTCCTACGAGCAGTACTTC; CDR3 protein: CASSLSGQGLSYEQYF; D gene: TRBD1; clone size: -; J gene: TRBJ2-7; V gene: TRBV27
CDR3 DNA: TGTGCCAGCAGACCCACAGGGGACCTGTCTAGCACAGATACGCAGTATTTT; CDR3 protein: CASRPTGDLSSTDTQYF; D gene: TRBD1; clone size: -; J gene: TRBJ2-3; V gene: TRBV28
CDR3 DNA: TGTGCCTGGAGTCCCCGACTAGCCGATACGCAGTATTTT; CDR3 protein: CAWSPRLADTQYF; D gene: TRBD2; clone size: -; J gene: TRBJ2-3; V gene: TRBV30
CDR3 DNA: TGTGCCAGCAGCCCTGAAGGAGACAGGGAAAAGTGGTCCTACGAGCAGTACTTC; CDR3 protein: CASSPEGDREKWSYEQYF; D gene: TRBD1; clone size: -; J gene: TRBJ2-7; V gene: TRBV28
CDR3 DNA: TGTGCCAGCAGCCAAGATGGGACAGGGGTTTATGGCTACACCTTC; CDR3 protein: CASSQDGTGVYGYTF; D gene: TRBD1; clone size: -; J gene: TRBJ1-2; V gene: TRBV4-2
CDR3 DNA: TGTGCCAGCAGTTACGCGGGACGAAACTATGGCTACACCTTC; CDR3 protein: CASSYAGRNYGYTF; D gene: -; clone size: -; J gene: TRBJ1-2; V gene: TRBV6-5
CDR3 DNA: TGTGCCAGCAGCTTAGGTCCAACAGACTCCTACGAGCAGTACTTC; CDR3 protein: CASSLGPTDSYEQYF; D gene: -; clone size: once; J gene: TRBJ2-7; V gene: TRBV7-2
CDR3 DNA: TGTGCCAGCAGCAAAGACAGGGGGCGCGGCACAGATACGCAGTATTTT; CDR3 protein: CASSKDRGRGTDTQYF; D gene: -; clone size: -; J gene: TRBJ2-3; V gene: TRBV21-1
CDR3 DNA: TGTGCCAGCAGCCTCAGGGGCATGAACACTGAAGCTTTCTTT; CDR3 protein: CASSLRGMNTEAFF; D gene: -; clone size: few; J gene: TRBJ1-1; V gene: TRBV7-9
CDR3 DNA: TGTGCCAGCAGCCAACTCATGGGGACAGGGGTCGGGGAGCAGTACTTC; CDR3 protein: CASSQLMGTGVGEQYF; D gene: TRBD1; clone size: -; J gene: TRBJ2-7; V gene: TRBV3-1/TRBV3-2
CDR3 DNA: TGCGCCAGCAGTGACCCCCGACAGGGCCACACTGAAGCTTTCTTT; CDR3 protein: CASSDPRQGHTEAFF; D gene: TRBD1; clone size: -; J gene: TRBJ1-1; V gene: TRBV5-1
CDR3 DNA: TGTGCCAGCAGCCCCCGCGGGCAGGCTACCTACGAGCAGTACTTC; CDR3 protein: CASSPRGQATYEQYF; D gene: -; clone size: -; J gene: TRBJ2-7; V gene: TRBV9
CDR3 DNA: TGCGCCAGCAGCCCTGGGACAGTCAATCAGCCCCAGCATTTT; CDR3 protein: CASSPGTVNQPQHF; D gene: TRBD1; clone size: -; J gene: TRBJ1-5; V gene: TRBV4-1
CDR3 DNA: TGCAGCGTTGAAGCCGGGACAGGGCGCTACGAGCAGTACTTC; CDR3 protein: CSVEAGTGRYEQYF; D gene: TRBD1; clone size: -; J gene: TRBJ2-7; V gene: TRBV29-1
CDR3 DNA: TGTGCCAGCAGTGATGGGCTCGTTAGCACAGATACGCAGTATTTT; CDR3 protein: CASSDGLVSTDTQYF; D gene: -; clone size: -; J gene: TRBJ2-3; V gene: TRBV2
CDR3 DNA: TGTGCCAGCAGCGTAGGATCTAGCGGGGCCGAAGAGACCCAGTACTTC; CDR3 protein: CASSVGSSGAEETQYF; D gene: TRBD2; clone size: once; J gene: TRBJ2-5; V gene: TRBV9
CDR3 DNA: TGTGCCAGCAGTTTAGAGGGCTATCAGCCCCAGCATTTT; CDR3 protein: CASSLEGYQPQHF; D gene: -; clone size: once; J gene: TRBJ1-5; V gene: TRBV27